This T cell receptor beta chain was recovered during a study of cytomegalovirus exposure and HLA in healthy donors. General study points: Sequencing likely generated an artifact that appeared as a cluster of highly shared sequence variants. Presence/absence analyses took donor sequencing depth as roughly uniform.

The study ran its PCR with 60 Vbeta and 13 Jbeta primers. Measured with immunoSEQ multiplex PCR; TCRdb has only the in-frame clones, and not every one. This sample yields over 150,000 clones, of which 70% to 90% are seen a single time; roughly 5.3% belongs to the top ten. CDR3 size: 17 residues. V was pared by 3 bases and J by 6 bases, with 23 bases between. Germline CDR1 is SGHAT and CDR2 is FQNNGV. Regarding this clone: Its cognate antigen is unknown.

The chain links TRBV11-2 to TRBJ1-1; TRBD1 is a possible D gene (6 bases). Specimen: PBMCs. This TCR was sampled from a woman aged 35 to 49 in good health and CMV-seropositive. CDR3 sequence: CASSFLKWEQGRSEAFF. The CDR3 nucleotides read TGTGCCAGCAGCTTCCTTAAATGGGAACAGGGTCGCTCTGAAGCTTTCTTT.